The subject of this entry is one TCR beta chain. Trimming stripped 3 bases from V and 10 bases from J, with 13 bases between. The germline V gene has CDR1 GTSNPN and CDR2 SVGIG (reference sequence). The CDR3 sequence is 12 residues long. Clones were read by immunoSEQ multiplex PCR, and TCRdb kept only the in-frame ones, dropping some. The top ten hold 1.7% of the sample, which has 150,000 to 200,000 clones, 80% to 90% seen once. This specimen belongs to a study of control samples from healthy donors and cancer patients. The rearrangement uses TRBV30 and TRBJ2-4; no reliable D call. The source material was blood. This TCR came from a man younger than 35 in good health. As DNA, the CDR3 is TGTGCCTGGAGAGGGCCGGCAGGTATTCAGTACTTC. Its translation is CAWRGPAGIQYF.